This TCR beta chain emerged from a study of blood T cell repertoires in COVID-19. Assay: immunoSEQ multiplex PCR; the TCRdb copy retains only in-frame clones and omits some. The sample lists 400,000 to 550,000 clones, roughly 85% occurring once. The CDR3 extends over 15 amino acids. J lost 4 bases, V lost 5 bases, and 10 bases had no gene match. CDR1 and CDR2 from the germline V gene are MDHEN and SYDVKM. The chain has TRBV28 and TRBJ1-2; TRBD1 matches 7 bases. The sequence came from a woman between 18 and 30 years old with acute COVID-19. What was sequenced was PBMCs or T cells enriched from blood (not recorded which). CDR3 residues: CASSPRTGNFYGYTF. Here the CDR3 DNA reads TGTGCCAGCAGTCCCCGGACAGGAAACTTCTATGGCTACACCTTC.